This T cell receptor beta chain was sequenced in a study of blood T cell repertoires in COVID-19. About the research overall: Samples came from the United States, Italy and Spain, spanning acute and convalescent COVID-19. PBMCs, B-cell-depleted T cells, or T cells provided the cDNA or gDNA that made up the material.

The protocol was immunoSEQ multiplex PCR, while the TCRdb copy is restricted to in-frame clones and leaves out a portion. The sample consists of about 180,000 clones, 85% of them appearing once. Germline lookup yields CDR1 SSHAT and CDR2 FNYEAQ (reference sequence). The CDR3 extends over 15 amino acids. A word on this clone: A junction boundary mismatches the germline segment, possibly from a read error.

Seattle researchers signed up patients amid active infection and tracked them longitudinally. The rearrangement joins TRBV7-7 to TRBJ2-3; the D gene is possibly TRBD2 (7 bases). The clonotype originates from a woman in her forties or fifties with COVID-19, enrolled during active disease. The sample comprised peripheral blood. The CDR3 DNA reads TGTGCTAGCAGCTTAGGGGGGGGGCCCACAGATACGCAGTATTTT. Protein: CASSLGGGPTDTQYF. The complete variable domain, with remaining parts taken from reference TRBV7-7 and TRBJ2-3, reads GAGVSQSPRYKVTKRGQDVTLRCDPISSHATLYWYQQALGQGPEFLTYFNYEAQPDKSGLPSDRFSAERPEGSISTLTIQRTEQRDSAMYRCASSLGGGPTDTQYFGPGTRLTVL.